The 24 T cell receptor beta chains presented below share a single source sample, sequenced in a study of T cells after yellow fever vaccination. TCRdb itself ran the 5' RACE reads through MiXCR, one entry per CDR3 protein. Counted here are fewer than 350,000 distinct CDR3 sequences, approximately 4.3% occurring once; the ten biggest clones make up roughly 21%. Sequencing was performed on PBMCs, taken 15 days after the yellow fever booster vaccination. These receptors originate from a young man who received the YFV17D yellow fever vaccine.

The chain uses TRBV5-5 and TRBJ2-5, with 8 positions matching TRBD2. The CDR3 totals 17 residues. V dropped 0 bases and J dropped 4; count of bases not matched to a gene: 11. In germline, CDR1 is SGHKS, CDR2 YYEKEE (reference sequence). Here the CDR3 reads CASSLELTSGGGETQYF. In DNA form, the CDR3 reads TGTGCCAGCAGCTTGGAGTTAACAAGCGGGGGAGGAGAGACCCAGTACTTC.

This clonotype was found many times. The J gene is TRBJ1-6, the V gene TRBV7-2, with D unclear. The ends were cut back, 7 bases at V and 7 bases at J, with 17 bases in the middle. Germline V gives CDR1 SGHTA, CDR2 FQGNSA. This CDR3 spans 15 amino acids. CDR3 in DNA: TGTGCCAGCACCCTAGGAGCGGGTTTAAATTCACCCCTCCACTTT. Translated, it gives CASTLGAGLNSPLHF.

This clonotype occurred a few times. The V call is TRBV6-6, the J call TRBJ2-5, with 10 bases that match TRBD2. The length of the CDR3 is 15 residues. Germline-derived CDR1 and CDR2 are MNHNY and SVGAGI (reference sequence). V was clipped by 10 bases and J by 2 bases; unmatched bases: 10. The CDR3, as DNA: TGTGCCATCTCTACGAGCGGGGGGGATCAAGAGACCCAGTACTTC. Residues: CAISTSGGDQETQYF.

This clonotype was found many times. The rearrangement uses TRBV20-1 and TRBJ1-1, with D maybe TRBD1 (6 bases). Trimming took off 0 bases at V and 4 bases at J, with 18 bases between the two ends. The CDR3 has 16 amino acids. Germline V gives CDR1 DFQATT, CDR2 SNEGSKA (reference sequence). The CDR3 sequence: CSARDGGQGTSTEAFF. The CDR3 DNA reads as TGCAGTGCTAGAGATGGGGGGCAGGGGACGAGCACTGAAGCTTTCTTT.

V is TRBV29-1 and J is TRBJ2-2; 15 positions match TRBD2. The germline V gene encodes CDR1 SQVTM and CDR2 ANQGSEA. J gave up 4 bases and V 6 bases, and 9 bases lay outside the gene matches. The CDR3 covers 17 residues. The CDR3 is CSVCGLAGGASTGELFF. The CDR3 DNA is TGCAGCGTCTGCGGACTAGCGGGGGGGGCGAGCACCGGGGAGCTGTTTTTT.

The genes are TRBV5-4 and TRBJ2-3; TRBD2 matches 7 bases. Unmatched junction bases numbered 5, after V lost 0 bases and J lost 1 base. Germline lookup yields CDR1 SGHNT and CDR2 YYREEE (reference sequence). The CDR3 consists of 16 residues. The CDR3 nucleotides read TGTGCCAGCAGCTTGGCCGAACGGGGGGGCACAGATACGCAGTATTTT. Protein product: CASSLAERGGTDTQYF.

This clonotype was observed at least ten times. CDR3 loop: CASSSAGTGTNTEAFF. In nucleotides, the CDR3 is TGTGCCAGCAGCTCCGCCGGGACAGGGACGAACACTGAAGCTTTCTTT. V is TRBV7-6 and J is TRBJ1-1; 9 nucleotides line up with TRBD1. Germline CDR1 is SGHVS and CDR2 is FNYEAQ. This CDR3 is 16 amino acids long. V gave up 4 bases and J gave up 1 base; unmatched junction bases: 7.

This clonotype was seen only a few times. The V and J genes are TRBV5-1 and TRBJ1-2; 8 bases line up with TRBD1. V dropped 2 bases and J dropped 5; count of bases not matched to a gene: 8. This CDR3 comprises 15 residues. Germline V lookup: CDR1 SGHRS, CDR2 YFSETQ. The CDR3 region has the DNA TGCGCCAGCAGCTTAAGTGCACAGGGGGAATATGGCTACACCTTC. It is translated as CASSLSAQGEYGYTF.

The chain recombines TRBV7-6 with TRBJ2-2; 15 nucleotides align to TRBD2. Germline CDR1 is SGHVS and CDR2 is FNYEAQ. The CDR3 has 18 amino acids. Losses at the gene ends were 5 bases for V and 4 bases for J; bases not matched to a gene: 8. CDR3 nucleotide sequence: TGTGCCAGCAGCCGGACTAGCGGGGGGGCGCTGGGCACCGGGGAGCTGTTTTTT. Translation: CASSRTSGGALGTGELFF. Full variable domain (missing parts from reference TRBV7-6 and TRBJ2-2): GAGVSQSPRYKVTKRGQDVALRCDPISGHVSLYWYRQALGQGPEFLTYFNYEAQQDKSGLPNDRFSAERPEGSISTLTIQRTEQRDSAMYRCASSRTSGGALGTGELFFGEGSRLTVL.

This clonotype was seen ten or more times. The chain couples TRBV6-5 to TRBJ2-3, with D tentatively TRBD1 or TRBD2 (5 bases each). The V end was cut by 11 bases, the J end by 4 bases, with 13 bases between. The germline V gene has CDR1 MNHEY and CDR2 SVGAGI. CDR3 length: 12 residues. The CDR3 loop is CACRGQADTQYF. Here the CDR3 DNA reads TGTGCCTGTCGGGGCCAGGCAGATACGCAGTATTTT.

This clonotype was detected ten times or more. The J gene is TRBJ2-1, the V gene TRBV7-6; D is tentatively TRBD1 or TRBD2 (5 bases each). The CDR3 is made up of 16 amino acids. Trimming removed 1 base from V and 3 bases from J, with 13 bases in between. In germline, CDR1 is SGHVS, CDR2 FNYEAQ. DNA of the CDR3: TGTGCCAGCAGCTTAGGGGGGTCAGGGCGCTACAATGAGCAGTTCTTC. Translation: CASSLGGSGRYNEQFF.

Remarks on this clonotype: It may be a read error: a sequence one base away is much more abundant. This chain links TRBV10-3 with TRBJ2-3; 9 nucleotides agree with TRBD2. CDR3 size: 13 residues. V lost 7 bases, J lost 6 bases, and 5 bases stayed unmatched. Germline CDR1 ENHRY, CDR2 SYGVKD. CDR3 coding DNA: TGTGCCATCAACGCCAGCGGGGGGGATACGCAGTATTTT. It specifies CAINASGGDTQYF.

This clonotype was seen ten or more times. V gene TRBV4-3 combines with J gene TRBJ1-5; possibly TRBD1 for D (5 bases). Germline V CDR1 and CDR2: LGHNA, YSLEER. The CDR3 contains 15 residues. The V and J ends lost 0 bases and 2 bases respectively, with 8 bases between them. The CDR3 is CASSQEAGGNQPQHF. The CDR3 nucleotides read TGCGCCAGCAGCCAAGAGGCGGGGGGCAATCAGCCCCAGCATTTT.

The chain has TRBV30 and TRBJ2-6; no reliable D call. The length of the CDR3 is 15 residues. V was pared by 1 base and J by 4 bases, with 11 bases between. CDR1 and CDR2 from the germline V gene are GTSNPN and SVGIG (reference sequence). The CDR3 DNA reads as TGTGCCTGGAGTGGTTTCCAGCTGGGGGCCAACGTCCTGACTTTC. Its translation: CAWSGFQLGANVLTF.

A few counts support this clonotype. V gene TRBV4-3 combines with J gene TRBJ2-1, with TRBD2 matching 10 bases. J was trimmed by 4 bases and V by 3 bases; bases with no gene match: 12. The CDR3 sequence is 18 residues long. Germline lookup yields CDR1 LGHNA and CDR2 YSLEER. CDR3 nucleotides: TGCGCCAGCAGCCACCTACCCGGGACTAGCGAGGAATACAATGAGCAGTTCTTC. This codes for CASSHLPGTSEEYNEQFF.

This clonotype was observed many times. V usage is TRBV5-1 and J usage is TRBJ2-3; 7 bases align to TRBD2. The CDR3 loop spans 16 amino acids. Germline assignment: CDR1 SGHRS and CDR2 YFSETQ. After removal of 3 bases from V and 0 bases from J, the junction contained 7 bases not matched to a gene. The CDR3 here is CASSSQAGLSTDTQYF. The CDR3 DNA reads as TGCGCCAGCAGCTCTCAAGCGGGGTTGAGCACAGATACGCAGTATTTT. Supplemented by reference TRBV5-1 and TRBJ2-3, the full variable domain reads KAGVTQTPRYLIKTRGQQVTLSCSPISGHRSVSWYQQTPGQGLQFLFEYFSETQRNKGNFPGRFSGRQFSNSRSEMNVSTLELGDSALYLCASSSQAGLSTDTQYFGPGTRLTVL.

This clonotype has at least ten counts. The chain combines TRBV20-1 with TRBJ1-5; D is undetermined. The CDR3 is made up of 14 amino acids. Looked up from germline, CDR1 is DFQATT and CDR2 is SNEGSKA (reference sequence). V lost 1 base to trimming and J lost 3 bases, with 10 bases between them. CDR3 loop: CSARVGGDNQPQHF. The CDR3 DNA is TGCAGTGCTAGAGTGGGCGGAGACAATCAGCCCCAGCATTTT.

In its sample, this clonotype was seen many times. This chain links TRBV9 with TRBJ1-1; D is unclear. V was cut by 0 bases and J by 4 bases, with 10 bases left in between. This CDR3 is built from 14 residues. Germline-derived CDR1 and CDR2 are SGDLS and YYNGEE. CDR3 nucleotides: TGTGCCAGCAGCGTAGTGAGGGCGGGCACTGAAGCTTTCTTT. Translation: CASSVVRAGTEAFF.

V and J are TRBV29-1 and TRBJ2-1; TRBD2 matches at 8 bases. Trimming at V came to 6 bases and at J to 6 bases, leaving 4 bases not matched to a gene. The germline gives CDR1 SQVTM, CDR2 ANQGSEA. This CDR3 spans 12 amino acids. CDR3 bases: TGCAGCGTGACGGGGGGGCTCAATGAGCAGTTCTTC. Translation: CSVTGGLNEQFF.

In this sample, this clonotype turned up many times. The rearrangement uses TRBV5-1 and TRBJ2-2, with a weak D call TRBD2 (6 bases). Trimming removed 1 base from V and 0 bases from J, with 19 bases in between. Germline CDR1 reads SGHRS; CDR2 reads YFSETQ. The CDR3 has 19 residues. In DNA, the CDR3 is TGCGCCAGCAGCTTGCAATGGCTGGGGGGACGGACGAACACCGGGGAGCTGTTTTTT. This sequence encodes CASSLQWLGGRTNTGELFF.

At least ten counts were recorded for this clonotype. The chain has TRBV4-3 and TRBJ1-3, with D possibly being TRBD1 (5 bases). CDR3 length: 15 amino acids. V was cut by 3 bases and J by 8 bases, with 17 bases left in between. The germline V gene encodes CDR1 LGHNA and CDR2 YSLEER. The CDR3 sequence: CASSHGSGIIDTIYF. Here the CDR3 DNA reads TGCGCCAGCAGCCATGGTTCAGGGATTATTGACACCATATATTTT.

This clonotype appeared a few times. This rearrangement joins TRBV20-1 to TRBJ2-6; D is unclear. CDR1 and CDR2 (germline): DFQATT, SNEGSKA (reference sequence). The ends were cut back, 5 bases at V and 2 bases at J, with 7 bases in the middle. The CDR3 has 13 residues. The CDR3 nucleotides read TGCAGTGCTTTCGAGGCTGGGGCCAACGTCCTGACTTTC. Residues: CSAFEAGANVLTF.

This clonotype showed up just a few times. V and J are TRBV18 and TRBJ1-3, with a tentative D call TRBD1 (5 bases). From germline, CDR1 is KGHSH and CDR2 LQKENI. The length of the CDR3 is 14 residues. V was shortened by 3 bases and J by 5 bases, with 11 bases between the two germline ends. CDR3 bases: TGTGCCAGCTCACCCTCCGGGACCAGAAACACCATATATTTT. It encodes CASSPSGTRNTIYF.

This chain joins TRBV20-1 and TRBJ1-3; TRBD1 might be the D (5 bases). The V gene's germline CDR1 is DFQATT and CDR2 SNEGSKA (reference sequence). V was cut by 1 base and J by 5 bases, with 18 bases left in between. This CDR3 contains 16 residues. CDR3: CSARGPEGRLRNTIYF. CDR3 nucleotide sequence: TGCAGTGCTAGAGGGCCAGAGGGGCGGCTGAGAAACACCATATATTTT.